There are a few counts of the clone carrying this T cell receptor beta chain. The antigen is not known. The data are from a study of beta chain features in type 1 diabetes. Background on the study: Summed over all samples, the examined sorted cells came to about 110 million. Study findings and constraints: When VDJ junctions were examined, type 1 diabetes patients showed fewer insertions and more deletions.

The single heparinised draw taken from each donor contained roughly 100 mL of blood on average. The authors sorted CD4+ naive, central memory, regulatory and stem cell-like memory cells via CD45RO/CCR7/CD25/CD127/CD95/CD27. CDR1 and CDR2 (germline): LNHDA, SQIVND (reference sequence). The CDR3 runs 12 residues. Trimming pared 3 bases from V and 6 bases from J, leaving 6 bases between. Expressed TCRB transcripts were sequenced, since all the RNA that had been isolated was reverse transcribed. Sequenced by immunoSEQ multiplex PCR; TCRdb stores in-frame clones only, minus some. The data contain 140,000 to 150,000 clones, about 51% of them singletons.

This chain joins TRBV19 and TRBJ1-5; D possibly corresponds to TRBD1 (6 bases). Material: Tregs from blood. The receptor was isolated from a man in his late teens or twenties in good health. The CDR3, as DNA: TGTGCCAGTAGTATGGGGGCTCAGCCCCAGCATTTT. Protein product: CASSMGAQPQHF.